This entry is about one T cell receptor beta chain. Clones were sequenced by immunoSEQ multiplex PCR, and TCRdb holds only the in-frame ones, with some missing. The repertoire consists of around 150,000 clones, with about 92% occurring once and the leading ten covering roughly 4.8%. The V segment lost 4 bases and the J segment 5 bases; nucleotides outside the gene matches: 9. The CDR3 length is 15 residues. The germline V gene encodes CDR1 MNHEY and CDR2 SVGAGI. The data were taken from a study of blood T cell repertoires in COVID-19. Study-level background: COVID-19 samples collected from the United States, Italy and Spain covered acute and convalescent phases.

The clonotype was recovered from a man younger than 45 with COVID-19, enrolled during active disease. The sample comprised peripheral blood. The chain carries TRBV6-5 and TRBJ2-7; 9 nucleotides agree with TRBD1. CDR3 region: CASSSSGTGSHEQYF. The CDR3 nucleotides are TGTGCCAGCAGTTCCTCCGGGACAGGGTCCCACGAGCAGTACTTC.